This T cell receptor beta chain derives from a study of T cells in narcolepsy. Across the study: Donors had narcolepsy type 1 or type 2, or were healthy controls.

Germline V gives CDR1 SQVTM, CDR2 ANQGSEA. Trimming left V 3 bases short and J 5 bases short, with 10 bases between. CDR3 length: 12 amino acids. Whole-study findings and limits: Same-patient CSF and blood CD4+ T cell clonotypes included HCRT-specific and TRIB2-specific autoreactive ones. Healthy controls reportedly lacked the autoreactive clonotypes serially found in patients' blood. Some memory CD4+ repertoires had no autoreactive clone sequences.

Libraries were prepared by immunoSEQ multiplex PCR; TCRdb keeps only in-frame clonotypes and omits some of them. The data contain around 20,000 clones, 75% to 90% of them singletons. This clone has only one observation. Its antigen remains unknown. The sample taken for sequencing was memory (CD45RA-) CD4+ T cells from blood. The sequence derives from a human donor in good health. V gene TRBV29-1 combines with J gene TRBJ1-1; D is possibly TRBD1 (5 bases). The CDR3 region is CSVDRVGTEAFF. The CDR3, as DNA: TGCAGCGTTGACAGGGTCGGGACTGAAGCTTTCTTT.